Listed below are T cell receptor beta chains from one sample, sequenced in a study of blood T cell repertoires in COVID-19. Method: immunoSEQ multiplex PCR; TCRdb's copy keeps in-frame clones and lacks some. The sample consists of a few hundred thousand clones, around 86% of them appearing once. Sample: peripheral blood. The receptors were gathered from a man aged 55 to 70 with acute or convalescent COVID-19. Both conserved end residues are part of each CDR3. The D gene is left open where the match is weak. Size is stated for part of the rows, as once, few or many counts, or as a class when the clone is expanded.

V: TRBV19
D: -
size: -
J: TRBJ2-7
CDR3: CASTSHGVSPFYEQYF
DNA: TGTGCCAGTACCTCCCACGGGGTCTCCCCTTTCTACGAGCAGTACTTC

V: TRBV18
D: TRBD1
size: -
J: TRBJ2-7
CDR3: CASSPLPGQSSYEQYF
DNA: TGTGCCAGCTCACCTCTTCCGGGACAGAGCTCCTACGAGCAGTACTTC

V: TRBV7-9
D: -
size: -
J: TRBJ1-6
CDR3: CASSLALYNSPLHF
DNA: TGTGCCAGCAGCTTAGCCCTTTATAATTCACCCCTCCACTTT

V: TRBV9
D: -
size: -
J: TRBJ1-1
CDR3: CASSVGPGRDTEAFF
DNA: TGTGCCAGCAGCGTAGGCCCGGGGAGGGACACTGAAGCTTTCTTT

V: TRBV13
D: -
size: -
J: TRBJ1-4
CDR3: CASSFHGGGAQGGEKLFF
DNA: TGTGCCAGCAGCTTCCACGGCGGTGGCGCCCAGGGTGGGGAAAAACTGTTTTTT

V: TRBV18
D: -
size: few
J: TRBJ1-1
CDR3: CASSPPGNTEAFF
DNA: TGTGCCAGCTCACCACCCGGGAACACTGAAGCTTTCTTT

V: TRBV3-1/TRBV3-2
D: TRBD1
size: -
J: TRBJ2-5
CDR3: CASSQGTGMGETQYF
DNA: TGTGCCAGCAGCCAAGGGACAGGGATGGGAGAGACCCAGTACTTC

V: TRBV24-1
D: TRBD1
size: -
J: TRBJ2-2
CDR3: CATSGGTGTATGELFF
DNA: TGTGCCACCAGTGGGGGGACAGGAACCGCCACCGGGGAGCTGTTTTTT

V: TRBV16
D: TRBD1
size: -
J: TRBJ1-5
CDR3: CASSYATGNNQPQHF
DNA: TGTGCCAGCAGCTACGCGACAGGGAACAATCAGCCCCAGCATTTT

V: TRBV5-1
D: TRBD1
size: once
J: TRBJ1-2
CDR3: CASSSDRGQGGYTF
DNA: TGCGCCAGCAGCTCCGACAGGGGGCAAGGTGGCTACACCTTC

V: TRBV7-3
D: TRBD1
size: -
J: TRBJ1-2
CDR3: CASSQNAGQNYGYTF
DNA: TGTGCCAGCAGCCAAAACGCGGGACAGAACTATGGCTACACCTTC

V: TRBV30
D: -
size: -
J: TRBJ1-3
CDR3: CAWSGDTGWRNTIYF
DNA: TGTGCCTGGAGTGGTGATACAGGGTGGCGGAACACCATATATTTT

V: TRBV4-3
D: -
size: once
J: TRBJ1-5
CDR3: CASKQALGSNQPQHF
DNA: TGCGCCAGCAAGCAGGCACTTGGTAGCAATCAGCCCCAGCATTTT

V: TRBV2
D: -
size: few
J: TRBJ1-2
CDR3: CASTGFNYGYTF
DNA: TGTGCCAGCACCGGTTTTAACTATGGCTACACCTTC

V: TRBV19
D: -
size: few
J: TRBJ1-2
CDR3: CASSIEKLAADGYTF
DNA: TGTGCCAGTAGTATTGAGAAGTTGGCGGCGGATGGCTACACCTTC

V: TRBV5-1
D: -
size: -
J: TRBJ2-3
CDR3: CASSSGADTQYF
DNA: TGCGCCAGCAGCTCGGGGGCAGATACGCAGTATTTT

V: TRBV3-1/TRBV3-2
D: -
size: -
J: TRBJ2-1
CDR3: CASSQGGDEQFF
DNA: TGTGCCAGCAGTCAGGGTGGCGATGAGCAGTTCTTC

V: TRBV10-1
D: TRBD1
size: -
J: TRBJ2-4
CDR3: CASSESGQGFQYF
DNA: TGCGCCAGCAGTGAGTCGGGACAGGGTTTTCAGTACTTC

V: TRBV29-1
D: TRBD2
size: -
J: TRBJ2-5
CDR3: CSVVLAVETQYF
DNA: TGCAGCGTTGTACTAGCGGTCGAGACCCAGTACTTC

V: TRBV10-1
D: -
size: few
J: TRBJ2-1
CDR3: CASGRGGRNEQFF
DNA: TGCGCCAGCGGGAGAGGGGGTCGGAATGAGCAGTTCTTC

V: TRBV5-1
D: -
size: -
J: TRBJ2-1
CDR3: CASSLGDREANEQFF
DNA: TGCGCCAGCAGCTTGGGCGACAGGGAGGCCAATGAGCAGTTCTTC

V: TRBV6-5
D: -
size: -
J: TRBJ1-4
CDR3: CASSYSGQINEKLFF
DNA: TGTGCCAGCAGTTATTCAGGGCAGATTAATGAAAAACTGTTTTTT

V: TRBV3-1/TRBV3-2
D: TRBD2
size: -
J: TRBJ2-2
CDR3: CASRLAGGSGTGELFF
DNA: TGTGCCAGCCGACTAGCGGGGGGGTCGGGCACCGGGGAGCTGTTTTTT

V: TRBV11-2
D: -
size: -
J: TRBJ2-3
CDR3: CASSLVRGPSGSVTQYF
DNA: TGTGCCAGCAGCTTAGTCAGGGGCCCCTCGGGGAGTGTTACGCAGTATTTT

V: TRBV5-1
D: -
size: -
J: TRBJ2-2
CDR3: CASSLDRVGTGELFF
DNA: TGCGCCAGCAGCTTGGACAGGGTCGGCACCGGGGAGCTGTTTTTT

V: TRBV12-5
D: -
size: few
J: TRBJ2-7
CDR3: CASGLAPLPLARQTYEQYF
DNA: TGTGCTAGTGGTTTGGCCCCCCTGCCCCTAGCGAGACAAACCTACGAGCAGTACTTC

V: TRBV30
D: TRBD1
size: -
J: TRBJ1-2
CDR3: CAWNPGTGGYGYTF
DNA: TGTGCCTGGAACCCCGGGACAGGGGGTTATGGCTACACCTTC

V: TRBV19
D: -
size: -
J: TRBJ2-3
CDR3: CASSNVLSRPGTDTQYF
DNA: TGTGCCAGTAGTAACGTTCTATCTCGTCCCGGCACAGATACGCAGTATTTT

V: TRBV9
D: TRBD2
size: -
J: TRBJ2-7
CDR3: CASSVEIAGGNSEQYF
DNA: TGTGCCAGCAGCGTAGAGATAGCGGGGGGGAACTCCGAGCAGTACTTC

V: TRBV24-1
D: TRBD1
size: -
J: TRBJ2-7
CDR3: CATSDPRGRWGEQYF
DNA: TGTGCCACCAGTGATCCCAGGGGGCGTTGGGGCGAGCAGTACTTC

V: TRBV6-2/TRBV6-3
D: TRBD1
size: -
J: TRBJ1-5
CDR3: CASSRDSRSNQPQHF
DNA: TGTGCCAGCAGTAGGGACAGTCGGAGCAATCAGCCCCAGCATTTT

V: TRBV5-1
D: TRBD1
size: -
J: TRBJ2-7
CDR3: CASSLIPLGLRQGSSYEQYF
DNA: TGCGCCAGCAGCTTAATTCCCCTTGGGTTGAGACAGGGGAGCTCCTACGAGCAGTACTTC

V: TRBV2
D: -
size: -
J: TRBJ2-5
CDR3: CASNRGGAELQETQYF
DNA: TGTGCCAGCAACCGAGGGGGGGCCGAACTTCAAGAGACCCAGTACTTC

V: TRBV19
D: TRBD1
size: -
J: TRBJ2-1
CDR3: CASSIVAGDRAGNEQFF
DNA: TGTGCCAGTAGTATAGTGGCCGGAGACAGGGCGGGCAATGAGCAGTTCTTC

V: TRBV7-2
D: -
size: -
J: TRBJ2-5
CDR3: CASSRGAPYQETQYF
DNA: TGTGCCAGCAGCCGGGGGGCCCCGTACCAAGAGACCCAGTACTTC

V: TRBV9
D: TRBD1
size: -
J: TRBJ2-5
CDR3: CASSVGPQGAGETQYF
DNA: TGTGCCAGCAGCGTAGGCCCTCAGGGGGCGGGTGAGACCCAGTACTTC

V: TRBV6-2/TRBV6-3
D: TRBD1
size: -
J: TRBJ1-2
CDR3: CASSQGQLISYGYTF
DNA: TGTGCCAGCAGCCAGGGACAGCTTATCTCCTATGGCTACACCTTC

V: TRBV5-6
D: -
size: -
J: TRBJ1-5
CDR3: CASSLSSSPQHF
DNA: TGTGCCAGCAGCTTGTCCTCGTCGCCCCAGCATTTT

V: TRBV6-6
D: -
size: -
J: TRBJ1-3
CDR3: CASSYSSRAGNTIYF
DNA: TGTGCCAGCAGTTACAGTTCCAGGGCCGGAAACACCATATATTTT

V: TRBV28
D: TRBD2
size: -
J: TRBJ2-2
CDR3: CASSFLPGLAANTGELFF
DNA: TGTGCCAGCAGTTTCCTACCCGGACTAGCGGCGAACACCGGGGAGCTGTTTTTT

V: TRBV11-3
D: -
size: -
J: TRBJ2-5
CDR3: CASSSSPGETQYF
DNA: TGTGCCAGCAGCTCGAGCCCCGGTGAGACCCAGTACTTC

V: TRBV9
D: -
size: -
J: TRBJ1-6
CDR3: CASNQGLGSNSPLHF
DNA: TGTGCCAGCAACCAGGGGTTGGGATCTAATTCACCCCTCCACTTT